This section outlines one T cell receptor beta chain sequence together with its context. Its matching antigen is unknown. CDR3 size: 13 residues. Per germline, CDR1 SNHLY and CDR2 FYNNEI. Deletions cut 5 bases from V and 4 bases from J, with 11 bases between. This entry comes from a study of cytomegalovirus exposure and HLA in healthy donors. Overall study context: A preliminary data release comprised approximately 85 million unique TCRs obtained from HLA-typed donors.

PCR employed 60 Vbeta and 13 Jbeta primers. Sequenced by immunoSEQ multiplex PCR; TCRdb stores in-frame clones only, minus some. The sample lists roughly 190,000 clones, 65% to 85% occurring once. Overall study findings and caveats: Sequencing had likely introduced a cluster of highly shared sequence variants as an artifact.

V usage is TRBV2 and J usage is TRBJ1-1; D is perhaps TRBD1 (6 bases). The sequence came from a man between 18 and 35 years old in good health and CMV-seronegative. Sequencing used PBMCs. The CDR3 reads CASSHDRFTEAFF. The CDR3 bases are TGTGCCAGCAGTCACGACAGGTTCACTGAAGCTTTCTTT.